This entry features one T cell receptor (beta chain) sequence. The antigen remains undetermined. The sample belongs to a study of T cells in localized non-small cell lung cancer. Study outcomes and limitations: Out of the top 100 tumor clones, a median roughly 58 were seen in adjacent lung.

The data were produced by immunoSEQ multiplex PCR, yet TCRdb's version contains in-frame clones alone and is incomplete. The top ten clones hold over 12% of a sample with 20,000 to 30,000 clones, about 86% of them seen once. This CDR3 has 14 amino acids. Trimming took off 1 base at V and 4 bases at J, with 8 bases between the two ends. Germline assignment: CDR1 SGHDN and CDR2 FVKESK. The sequencing used peripheral blood, collected before any cancer treatment. The sequence derives from a female donor over 55 with stage I lung adenocarcinoma. The chain links TRBV14 to TRBJ2-1; no reliable D call. The CDR3 region is CASSQGGSYNEQFF. The CDR3 DNA follows: TGTGCCAGCAGCCAAGGTGGTAGTTACAATGAGCAGTTCTTC.